The 9 T cell receptor beta chains presented below share a single source sample, sequenced in a study of T-cell memory formation after mild COVID-19. MiXCR was run by TCRdb on the 5' RACE reads, yielding one entry per CDR3 protein. This table holds roughly 130,000 distinct CDR3 sequences, approximately 5.9% found once. The sequenced sample consisted of PBMCs or a T cell subset sorted from them (not recorded which). These receptors were obtained from an adult woman who had mild COVID-19 (a few samples of this study predate the infection). Cell type and time point are not known.

This clonotype was counted many times. This chain joins TRBV10-3 and TRBJ2-7, with a possible D match to TRBD1 (6 bases). Per germline, CDR1 ENHRY and CDR2 SYGVKD. V lost 6 bases, J lost 4 bases, and 16 bases lay in between. The CDR3 loop spans 14 amino acids. The CDR3, as DNA: TGTGCCATCAGGGCCGGACAGACCAAATACGAGCAGTACTTC. Its translation: CAIRAGQTKYEQYF.

This clonotype was counted a few times. The chain has TRBV7-7 and TRBJ2-1, with 8 positions matching TRBD2. Germline CDR1 reads SSHAT; CDR2 reads FNYEAQ (reference sequence). The junction had 4 bases not matched to a gene; V was cut back by 3 bases and J by 9 bases. This CDR3 spans 13 amino acids. In nucleotides, the CDR3 is TGTGCCAGCAGCTTGACCGGACTAGCTGAGCAGTTCTTC. Its translation is CASSLTGLAEQFF.

This clonotype was seen many times. The genes are TRBV7-9 and TRBJ2-7; 7 bases agree with TRBD1. CDR3 length: 17 amino acids. Germline loops: CDR1 SEHNR, CDR2 FQNEAQ (reference sequence). V lost 4 bases to trimming and J lost 2 bases; unmatched junction nucleotides: 14. The DNA for the CDR3 is TGTGCCAGCAGCTCAGTACTGGGCGGACAGGTACCCTACGAGCAGTACTTC. Translated, it gives CASSSVLGGQVPYEQYF. Complete variable domain (other parts from reference TRBV7-9 and TRBJ2-7): DTGVSQNPRHKITKRGQNVTFRCDPISEHNRLYWYRQTLGQGPEFLTYFQNEAQLEKSRLLSDRFSAERPKGSFSTLEIQRTEQGDSAMYLCASSSVLGGQVPYEQYFGPGTRLTVT.

CDR3 DNA: TGTGCCAGCAGCCTCCTACGCGGGAGGTCCCACGAGCAGTACTTC. This translates into CASSLLRGRSHEQYF. V is TRBV14 and J is TRBJ2-7; TRBD2 matches 8 bases. Germline values: CDR1 SGHDN, CDR2 FVKESK. The CDR3 loop spans 15 amino acids. With 4 bases clipped from V and 5 bases from J, the junction kept 10 bases outside the gene matches.

The V and J genes are TRBV9 and TRBJ2-1, with D possibly being TRBD2 (5 bases). CDR3 length: 16 amino acids. With 0 bases removed from V and 7 bases from J, the gap between germline ends came to 17 bases. CDR1 SGDLS and CDR2 YYNGEE come from the germline V gene. The CDR3 DNA follows: TGTGCCAGCAGCGTAGACGGACTTTCCTCTTATAATGAGCAGTTCTTC. Protein product: CASSVDGLSSYNEQFF. The full variable domain, completed using reference TRBV9 and TRBJ2-1, is DSGVTQTPKHLITATGQRVTLRCSPRSGDLSVYWYQQSLDQGLQFLIQYYNGEERAKGNILERFSAQQFPDLHSELNLSSLELGDSALYFCASSVDGLSSYNEQFFGPGTRLTVL.

The V and J genes are TRBV14 and TRBJ1-2; D gene unclear. The CDR3 spans 13 residues. Germline-derived CDR1 and CDR2 are SGHDN and FVKESK. V lost 1 base, J lost 3 bases, and 6 bases lay in between. This chain's CDR3 is CASSQVLHYGYTF. The DNA for the CDR3 is TGTGCCAGCAGCCAAGTTTTGCACTATGGCTACACCTTC.

In its sample, this clonotype was seen a few times. The chain is built from TRBV5-1 and TRBJ2-4; unclear D gene. Deletions cut 0 bases from V and 2 bases from J, with 6 bases between. The germline gives CDR1 SGHRS, CDR2 YFSETQ. The CDR3 length is 14 residues. The CDR3 DNA reads as TGCGCCAGCAGCTTGGGGGATTCCAAAAACATTCAGTACTTC. Translation: CASSLGDSKNIQYF.

This clonotype was found a few times. The rearrangement links TRBV5-6 to TRBJ1-6; the D is unclear. The CDR3 extends over 15 amino acids. The germline V gene encodes CDR1 SGHDT and CDR2 YYEEEE. Trimming removed 2 bases from V and 3 bases from J, with 9 bases in between. Here the CDR3 DNA reads TGTGCCAGCAGCTTCTCGGCAGGCTATAATTCACCCCTCCACTTT. It translates to CASSFSAGYNSPLHF.

In this sample, this clonotype turned up many times. The chain links TRBV12-3 or TRBV12-4 to TRBJ2-5, with no clear D. The CDR3 extends over 16 amino acids. Trimming took off 5 bases at V and 5 bases at J, with 21 bases between the two ends. CDR3 in amino acids: CASSMIRGWMGETQYF. In DNA, the CDR3 is TGTGCCAGCAGTATGATCCGAGGCTGGATGGGGGAGACCCAGTACTTC.